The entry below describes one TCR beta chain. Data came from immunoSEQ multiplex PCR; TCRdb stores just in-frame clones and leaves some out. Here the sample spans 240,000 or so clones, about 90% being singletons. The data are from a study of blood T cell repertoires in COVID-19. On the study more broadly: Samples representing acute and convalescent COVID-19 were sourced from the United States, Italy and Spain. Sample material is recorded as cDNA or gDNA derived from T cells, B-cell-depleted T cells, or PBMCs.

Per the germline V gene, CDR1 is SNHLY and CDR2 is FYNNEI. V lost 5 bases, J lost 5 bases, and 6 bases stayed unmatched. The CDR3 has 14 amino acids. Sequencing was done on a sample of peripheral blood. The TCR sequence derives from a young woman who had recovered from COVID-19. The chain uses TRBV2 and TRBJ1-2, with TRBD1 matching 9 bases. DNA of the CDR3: TGTGCCAGCAGTCTGGACAGGGGAGGATATGGCTACACCTTC. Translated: CASSLDRGGYGYTF.